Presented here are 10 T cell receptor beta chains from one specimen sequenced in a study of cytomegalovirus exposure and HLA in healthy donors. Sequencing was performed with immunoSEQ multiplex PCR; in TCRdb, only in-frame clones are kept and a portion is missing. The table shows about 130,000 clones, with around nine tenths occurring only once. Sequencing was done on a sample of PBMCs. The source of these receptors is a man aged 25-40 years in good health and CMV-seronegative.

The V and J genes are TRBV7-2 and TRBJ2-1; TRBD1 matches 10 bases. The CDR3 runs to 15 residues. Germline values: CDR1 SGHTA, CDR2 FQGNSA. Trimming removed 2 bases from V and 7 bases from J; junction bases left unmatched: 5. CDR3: CASSLPDRGQNEQFF. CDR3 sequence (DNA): TGTGCCAGCAGCTTACCCGACAGGGGGCAAAATGAGCAGTTCTTC.

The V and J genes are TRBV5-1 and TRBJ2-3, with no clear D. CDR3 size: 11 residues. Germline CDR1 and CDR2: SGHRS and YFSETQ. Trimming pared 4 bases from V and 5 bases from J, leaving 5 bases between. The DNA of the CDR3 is TGCGCCAGCAGCAGAGAAGATACGCAGTATTTT. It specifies CASSREDTQYF.

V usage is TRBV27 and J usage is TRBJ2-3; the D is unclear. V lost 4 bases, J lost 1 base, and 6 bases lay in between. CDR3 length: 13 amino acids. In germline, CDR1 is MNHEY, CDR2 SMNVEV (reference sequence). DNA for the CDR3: TGTGCCAGCAGTTCGGCGGGCACAGATACGCAGTATTTT. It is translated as CASSSAGTDTQYF.

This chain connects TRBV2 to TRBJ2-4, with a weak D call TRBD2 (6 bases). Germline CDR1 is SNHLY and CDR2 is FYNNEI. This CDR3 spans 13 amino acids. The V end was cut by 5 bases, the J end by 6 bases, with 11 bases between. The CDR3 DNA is TGTGCCAGCAGTTTTCGGGACTCAAACATTCAGTACTTC. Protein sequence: CASSFRDSNIQYF.

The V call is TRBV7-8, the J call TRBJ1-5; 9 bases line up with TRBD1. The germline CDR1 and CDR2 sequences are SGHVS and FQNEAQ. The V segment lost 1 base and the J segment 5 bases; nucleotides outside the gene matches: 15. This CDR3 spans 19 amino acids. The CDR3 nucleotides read TGTGCCAGCAGCTTAGTGAGGGGACAGGGAGCGGGGGTGGATCAGCCCCAGCATTTT. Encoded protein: CASSLVRGQGAGVDQPQHF.

The CDR3 DNA reads TGTGCCAGTAGTAGGGCAGGGTTGGGCGAGCAGTACTTC. As protein: CASSRAGLGEQYF. The V and J genes are TRBV19 and TRBJ2-7; possibly TRBD1 for D (5 bases). The germline gives CDR1 LNHDA, CDR2 SQIVND (reference sequence). The CDR3 consists of 13 residues. Trimming shortened V by 4 bases and J by 6 bases, and 13 bases separated the two germline ends. Full variable domain (missing parts from reference TRBV19 and TRBJ2-7): DGGITQSPKYLFRKEGQNVTLSCEQNLNHDAMYWYRQDPGQGLRLIYYSQIVNDFQKGDIAEGYSVSREKKESFPLTVTSAQKNPTAFYLCASSRAGLGEQYFGPGTRLTVT.

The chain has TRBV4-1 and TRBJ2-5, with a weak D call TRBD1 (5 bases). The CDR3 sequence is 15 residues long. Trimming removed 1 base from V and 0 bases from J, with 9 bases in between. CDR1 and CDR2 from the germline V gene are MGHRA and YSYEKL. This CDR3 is CASSQGETDQETQYF. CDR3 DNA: TGCGCCAGCAGCCAAGGTGAGACAGACCAAGAGACCCAGTACTTC.

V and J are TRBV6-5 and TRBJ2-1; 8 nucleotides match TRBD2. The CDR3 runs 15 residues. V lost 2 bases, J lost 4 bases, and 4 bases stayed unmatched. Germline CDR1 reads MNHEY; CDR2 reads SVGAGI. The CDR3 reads CASSYASGGYNEQFF. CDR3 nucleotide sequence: TGTGCCAGCAGTTACGCCAGCGGGGGATACAATGAGCAGTTCTTC.

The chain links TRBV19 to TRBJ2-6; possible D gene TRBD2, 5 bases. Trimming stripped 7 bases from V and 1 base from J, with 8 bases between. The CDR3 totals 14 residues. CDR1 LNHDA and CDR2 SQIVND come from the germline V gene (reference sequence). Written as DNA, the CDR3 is TGTGCCAGTACCCCGGGGTCTGGGGCCAACGTCCTGACTTTC. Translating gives CASTPGSGANVLTF.

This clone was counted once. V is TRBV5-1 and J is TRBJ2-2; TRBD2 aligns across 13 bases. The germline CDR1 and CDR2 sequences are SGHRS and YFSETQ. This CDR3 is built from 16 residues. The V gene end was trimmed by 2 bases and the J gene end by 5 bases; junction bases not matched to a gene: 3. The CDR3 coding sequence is TGCGCCAGCAGCTTACGGACTAGCGGGGGTACCGGGGAGCTGTTTTTT. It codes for CASSLRTSGGTGELFF.